Described below is a single T cell receptor beta chain sequence and its context. The germline gives CDR1 SGDLS, CDR2 YYNGEE. V dropped 0 bases and J dropped 8 bases, with 9 bases sitting between them. This CDR3 is built from 13 residues. This record comes from a study of PD-L1 blockade in urothelial cancer. For the study at large: Anywhere from 0 to 3 prior chemotherapy regimens had been received by patients.

Each PCR reaction had synthetic TCR analog templates spiked into it. Method: immunoSEQ multiplex PCR; TCRdb's copy keeps in-frame clones and lacks some. The table shows approximately 47,000 clones, with 65% to 85% occurring only once. Noted time point: peripheral blood 6 weeks after treatment start. The clonotype originates from a man between 65 and 79 years old with urothelial cancer. The chain links TRBV9 to TRBJ1-3; no reliable D call. The specimen comprised PBMCs, sampled around atezolizumab (anti-PD-L1) treatment. The CDR3 coding sequence is TGTGCCAGCAGCGTAGTGGCAGGCCACACCATATATTTT. It codes for CASSVVAGHTIYF. The whole variable domain, filled in from reference TRBV9 and TRBJ1-3, reads DSGVTQTPKHLITATGQRVTLRCSPRSGDLSVYWYQQSLDQGLQFLIQYYNGEERAKGNILERFSAQQFPDLHSELNLSSLELGDSALYFCASSVVAGHTIYFGEGSWLTVV.